Sequencing of this T cell receptor beta chain was carried out in a study of blood T cell repertoires in COVID-19. Turning to the study itself: The samples span acute and convalescent COVID-19 from the United States, Italy and Spain.

Points on this clone: Its ends do not fully match the called genes, so a read error is possible.

Per the study methods: Amplification with reference gene primers provided the estimates of nucleated cell counts. Measured with immunoSEQ multiplex PCR; TCRdb has only the in-frame clones, and not every one. V and J calls plus clone size are reproduced from that table; the DNA served to infer D and trimming. This table has roughly 100,000 clones, about 80% appearing once. The CDR3 is made up of 16 amino acids. Per the germline V gene, CDR1 is LNHNV and CDR2 is YYDKDF (reference sequence). The TCR sequence derives from a human donor in a cohort sampled during active COVID-19. Sequencing used peripheral blood. This chain uses TRBV15 with TRBJ2-4; weak D call: TRBD1 (6 bases). CDR3 DNA: TGTGCCACCAGCAGTGGCTCCGCACAGGGCACTGACCCCCTCGACTTC. Translating it yields CATSSGSAQGTDPLDF.